The text below deals with one T cell receptor beta chain. Its antigen remains unidentified. Qualities for individual bases were not recorded, and no much larger clone is one base off. These data belong to a study of cytomegalovirus exposure and HLA in healthy donors (dated 2017 in TCRdb). As for the study more broadly: According to an earlier analysis of several hundred of the donors, some 180 million T cells yielded 120 million or so unique TCR beta sequences and 276 Gb of sequence data. Of the 300 to 500 genotyped donors, roughly 76% were placed in the genetic ancestry cluster associated with self-reported Caucasian donors. The study combined high-throughput TCR immunosequencing, statistical association of individual TCRs with disease status, and machine learning to predict cytomegalovirus infection status. Across 398 genotyped donors of the cohort, an average of roughly 250,000 unique TCR beta nucleotide sequences per donor were sequenced, and approximately 17% of those sequences were non-productive. The study profiled the T cell repertoires of hundreds of subjects by immunosequencing and related them to cytomegalovirus serostatus. A later genetic analysis used genome-wide SNP genotypes for about 60% of the roughly 670 donors, treating that subset as a discovery cohort. The later analysis used no new phenotypic data to find candidate immune exposures, relying instead on TCR beta sequences and their occurrence across donors. A later analysis re-analyzed previously published TCR beta repertoires from roughly 630 donors and added high-resolution HLA genotyping to study TCR occurrence patterns. The aim of the study was to test whether cataloging public T cell receptors could identify signatures of past pathogen exposure. To decide whether each TCR beta V gene segment behaved as functional or pseudogenic, an earlier analysis of some 600 of the donors relied on high-throughput TCR beta sequencing. Because of strong linkage in the cohort, roughly five DR-DQ haplotypes were treated as single units for association and clustering. In addition to the first cohort of 666 subjects, a separate validation cohort of 130 or so different subjects was used. All discovery cohort repertoires had been generated using a single sequencing platform. Alongside the repertoire data, information on donor age, sex, ethnicity and CMV serostatus was compiled. An early release covering roughly 580 HLA-typed donors comprised roughly 300 gigabases of sequencing data and around 85 million unique TCR sequences. The number of donors typed differed by locus, with about 629-630 for A, B, C, DRB1 and DQB1, roughly 550 for DQA1, 606 for DPA1, and about 450 for DPB1. HLA typing covered class I and class II loci at four-digit resolution. Paper-wide results and their limitations: In both the original and validation cohorts, the classifier was reported to diagnose cytomegalovirus status with high specificity and sensitivity. Broadly in line with IMGT annotations, most TCR beta V segments showed up in productive rearrangements about 87% or about 30% of the time in an earlier analysis of approximately 640 of the donors. At a false discovery rate of 0.05, a later analysis linked about 17,000 TCR beta sequences to specific HLA alleles. This cohort had only TCR beta chains sequenced, and the lack of alpha or paired-chain data limited which features could be detected. Immune exposure information for the cohort was limited to CMV serostatus. In a later genetic analysis, fewer N-insertions in productive TCRs were reported among donors in an Asian-associated ancestry cluster than the approximately 670-donor mean. A later analysis found that most CMV-associated TCR beta chains appeared HLA-restricted, with HLA associations seemingly driven largely by CMV exposure. A further reported finding was that TCR beta sequences accurately predicted the HLA-A and HLA-B alleles for most subjects in the first cohort. Most TCR sequences were observed very rarely across donors, whereas some public TCRs were present in many individuals. The sequencing pipeline was judged likely to have produced a cluster of highly shared sequence variants as a technical artifact. It was suggested by the authors that the approach could potentially be generalized to other disease states and immunological phenotypes. In a later analysis, HLA-associated TCR beta chains showed more clonal expansion and lower generation probabilities than non-associated chains that were equally common. In a later analysis, the rate of TCR association differed among HLA loci, with DRB1 alleles having the most associated TCRs and HLA-C alleles having the fewest. HLA typing was unavailable for some donors at each locus, so association tests used only the typed subset. A later genetic analysis associated a missense DCLRE1C variant with V-gene and J-gene trimming of TCR beta chains, and an independent cohort replicated the association. When HLA alleles, especially DR and DQ, strongly co-occurred, TCR associations were difficult to assign to individual alleles. The earlier analysis of approximately 560 of the donors excluded some 15 rarely observed V segments, including chromosome 9 orphons, because counts were too low. According to a later analysis, parvovirus B19, influenza, CMV and Epstein-Barr virus appeared linked to several top co-occurrence clusters. The presence/absence analyses assumed that sequencing depth was roughly uniform across donors, and that assumption may not be true. The 87-base-pair reads could not distinguish some IMGT-functional V segments, including TRBV6-2 and TRBV6-3, so those segments were excluded. Linkage disequilibrium might explain the correlated functional status among segregating V segments, but an unknown experimental factor could not be excluded. A total of some 180 TCR beta chains were listed by the study as associated with cytomegalovirus. In vitro tests confirmed that a few of the cytomegalovirus-associated TCR beta chains recognize cytomegalovirus antigens.

The cohort was made up of approximately 670 healthy bone marrow donors. All cohort members were sampled while nominally healthy, although unrecorded immune exposures were likely present. The donor was CMV seronegative and was included in the group of a few hundred seronegative cohort members. A peripheral blood sample was collected from each donor, and TCR beta sequencing was performed on peripheral blood mononuclear cells. The Qiagen DNeasy Blood Extraction Kit was used to extract genomic DNA from the blood cell samples. Receptors were amplified or captured by the immunoSEQ multiplex PCR assay. For the multiplex PCR, a mixture combining 60 forward primers for TCR Vbeta segments and 13 reverse primers for TCR Jbeta segments was used. A multiplex PCR assay on genomic DNA amplified the CDR3 region of rearranged TCR beta genes. The Illumina HiSeq System was used to sequence the amplified TCR beta libraries as 87-base-pair reads. The original methods were these. A later analysis tallied around 80 million unique TCR beta chains across the 640 or so repertoires, and around 10 million of those chains were shared by two or more donors. Raw reads were error-corrected and collapsed into unique sequences with a nearest-neighbor algorithm that merged closely related sequences to remove PCR and sequencing errors. V, D and J gene segments were assigned by aligning CDR3 sequences to IMGT reference sequences. For a sequence to be retained, a match of at least six nucleotides was required to both a V gene segment and a J gene segment. A rearrangement was called productive if the CDR3 had no stop codons and remained in frame with V and J, and every other rearrangement was called non-productive. CDR3 was defined by IMGT convention, running from the second conserved V-encoded cysteine to the conserved J-encoded phenylalanine. The earlier analysis of some 600 of the donors excluded sequences that lacked an unambiguous match to a single V gene segment. An earlier analysis of roughly 590 of the donors called V segments functional above 56.7% productive rearrangements and segregating when the between-donor standard deviation exceeded 5%. A statistical classification framework was developed to diagnose cytomegalovirus status using the catalog of TCR beta chain sequences. V and J gene assignment, in a later analysis, came from comparing TCR nucleotide sequences with IMGT/GENE-DB human TR gene sequences. Using the TCRdist pipeline, a later analysis assigned CDR3 sequences along with most-parsimonious VDJ recombination scenarios. In a later analysis, every TCR beta chain was defined by the combination of its CDR3 amino acid sequence and its V-gene family, and reads without a unique V-gene family were dropped. As a way to deal with suspected cross-contamination and a sequencing artifact, a later analysis dropped approximately 570 nucleotide sequences that were highly shared and had low generation probability. For each public chain, a later analysis derived a clonal expansion index from normalized ranks of inferred template counts within each repertoire. A later analysis computed generation probabilities with a VDJ recombination model fitted to out-of-frame rearrangements, and checked the results against IGoR. In a later analysis, TCR-TCR, TCR-HLA and TCR-CMV co-occurrence was scored with hypergeometric tests, and a repertoire-size bias correction was applied to TCR pairs. To estimate false discovery rates, a later analysis permuted the HLA or CMV assignments 20 times. In a later analysis, co-occurring TCRs were grouped using DBSCAN, with TCRdist sequence similarity added in when clustering inside HLA-allele-positive subsets. Repertoires with fewer than 30,000 or more than 120,000 public chains were left out of co-occurrence clustering, as were four to six repertoires with anomalous nucleotide sharing. Drawn from immuneACCESS, this table holds only the in-frame rearrangements with V and J called that TCRdb kept. Clones are partly lost; checked studies trace under half to an unresolved V gene and leave the rest unexplained. V, J and clone size are taken as reported in that table, and D and trimming were inferred from the DNA itself. This sample comprises over 200,000 clones, approximately 79% of them detected only once. 1.5% to 2% of the sample lies in the top ten.

V is cut back by 4 bases and J by 4 bases, with 5 bases in the junction unmatched. There are 15 amino acids in the CDR3, from cysteine to phenylalanine inclusive. The kept DNA is CDR3 alone, 45 bases in frame from the first base. For CDR1 and CDR2, the germline V gene lists SGHRS and YFSETQ. The sample comprised PBMCs. In this chain, TRBV5-1 is recombined with TRBJ2-3, with TRBD1 matching 11 junction bases. The sequence was collected from a male donor in good health and CMV-seronegative. The CDR3: CASSHGTGGADTQYF. The sequenced DNA is TGCGCCAGCAGCCACGGGACAGGGGGGGCAGATACGCAGTATTTT.